This paragraph covers one T cell receptor beta chain sequence. Its antigen is undetermined. This sample was taken from a study of shared clonotypes between healthy human individuals. General study points: Unshared clonotypes carried lower generation probabilities than those common to all four donors. Memory subsets generally showed smaller estimated richness than naive subsets did.

The method was immunoSEQ multiplex PCR; TCRdb's version includes in-frame clones alone and lacks a portion of them. The sample yields some 1,400,000 clones, approximately 96% seen once. This CDR3 is built from 15 residues. The ends lost 0 bases at V and 6 bases at J; junction bases unmatched: 4. Germline V gives CDR1 SGHTA, CDR2 FQGTGA. Sequencing was carried out using naive CD4+ T cells sorted from blood. Documented subset: CD45RA+ positively selected. This clonotype was sampled from a man younger than 40 in good health. This chain uses TRBV7-3 with TRBJ1-5; 8 bases map to TRBD1. The CDR3 sequence is CASSLTPRGRQPQHF. In DNA, the CDR3 is TGTGCCAGCAGCTTAACCCCCAGGGGGCGTCAGCCCCAGCATTTT.